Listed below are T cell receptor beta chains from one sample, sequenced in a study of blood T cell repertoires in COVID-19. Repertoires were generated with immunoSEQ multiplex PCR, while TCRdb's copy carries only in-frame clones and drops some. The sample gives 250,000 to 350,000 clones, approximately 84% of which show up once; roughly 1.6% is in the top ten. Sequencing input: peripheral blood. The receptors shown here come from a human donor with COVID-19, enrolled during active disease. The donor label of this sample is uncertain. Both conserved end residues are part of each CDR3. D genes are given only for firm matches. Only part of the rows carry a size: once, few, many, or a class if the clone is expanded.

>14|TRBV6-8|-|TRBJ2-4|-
TGTGCCAGCATTTGGGGGGTAGCCAAAAACATTCAGTACTTC
CASIWGVAKNIQYF
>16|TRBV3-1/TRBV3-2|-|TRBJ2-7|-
TGTGCCAGCAGCCAAGATGTGGGCGGGGTCGCCTACGAGCAGTACTTC
CASSQDVGGVAYEQYF
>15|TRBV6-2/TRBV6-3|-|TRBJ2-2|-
TGTGCCAGCAGCCCCCAGGGCAGGGGCGCCGGGGAGCTGTTTTTT
CASSPQGRGAGELFF
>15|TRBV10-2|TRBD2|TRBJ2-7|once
TGCGCCAGCAGTGGTGGGGCTAGCGGTACGTACGAGCAGTACTTC
CASSGGASGTYEQYF
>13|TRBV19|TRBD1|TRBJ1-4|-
TGTGCCAGTAGTTCGCGGACAGGTGAAAAACTGTTTTTT
CASSSRTGEKLFF
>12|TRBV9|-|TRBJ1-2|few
TGTGCCAGCAGCGCCGACAGCTATGGCTACACCTTC
CASSADSYGYTF
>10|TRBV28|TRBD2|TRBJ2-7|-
TGTGCCAGTAGCGGGACCGAGCAGTACTTC
CASSGTEQYF
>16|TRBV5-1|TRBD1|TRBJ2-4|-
TGCGCCAGCAGCTTGGAGGCTACAGGGGCAGGGGACATTCAGTACTTC
CASSLEATGAGDIQYF
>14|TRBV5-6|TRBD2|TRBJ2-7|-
TGTGCCAGCAGCTTCACTAGCGGTACCTACGAGCAGTACTTC
CASSFTSGTYEQYF
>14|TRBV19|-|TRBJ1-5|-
TGTGCCAGTAGTATAGGGCAGGGCGATCAGCCCCAGCATTTT
CASSIGQGDQPQHF
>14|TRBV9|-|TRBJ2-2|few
TGTGCCAGCAGCAGGTCAGGGTTGACCGGGGAGCTGTTTTTT
CASSRSGLTGELFF
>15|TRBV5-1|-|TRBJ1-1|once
TGCGCCAGCAGCCCCCCGGACTCCCTCTACACTGAAGCTTTCTTT
CASSPPDSLYTEAFF
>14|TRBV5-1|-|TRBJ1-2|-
TGCGCCAGCAGCTTGGAACCGGGAAACTATGGCTACACCTTC
CASSLEPGNYGYTF
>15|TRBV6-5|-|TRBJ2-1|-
TGTGCCAGCAGTTACTCCCAGGGTGCCTACAATGAGCAGTTCTTC
CASSYSQGAYNEQFF
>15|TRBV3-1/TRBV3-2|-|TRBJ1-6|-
TGTGCCAGCAGCTCGGGGTTCTCCTATAATTCACCCCTCCACTTT
CASSSGFSYNSPLHF
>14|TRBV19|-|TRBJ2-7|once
TGTGCCAGTAGTCCGCGGGACAGTCTCTACGAGCAGTACTTC
CASSPRDSLYEQYF
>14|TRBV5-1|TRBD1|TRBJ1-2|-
TGCGCCAGCAGCTTGGAAGGACAGGGCCGTGGCTACACCTTC
CASSLEGQGRGYTF
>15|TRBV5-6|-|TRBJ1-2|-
TGTGCCAGCAGCTTGGGGGCCGGACTAAACTATGGCTACACCTTC
CASSLGAGLNYGYTF
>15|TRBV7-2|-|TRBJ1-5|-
TGTGCCAGCAGCTTAGTCCTAGGGGCAACTCAGCCCCAGCATTTT
CASSLVLGATQPQHF
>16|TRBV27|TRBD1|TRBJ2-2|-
TGTGCCAGCAGGCGAACCGGGACAGGGCACACCGGGGAGCTGTTTTTT
CASRRTGTGHTGELFF
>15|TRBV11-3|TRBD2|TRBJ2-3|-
TGTGCCAGCAGTTATAGCGGGATTAGGACAGATACGCAGTATTTT
CASSYSGIRTDTQYF
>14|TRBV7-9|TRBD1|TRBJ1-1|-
TGTGCCAGCAGCCGAGGGAGGGGACAGGATGAAGCTTTCTTT
CASSRGRGQDEAFF
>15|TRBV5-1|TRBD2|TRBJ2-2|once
TGCGCCAGCAGCTTGGGGACTAGTAATGCCGGGGAGCTGTTTTTT
CASSLGTSNAGELFF
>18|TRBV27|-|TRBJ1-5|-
TGTGCCAGCAGTACCTTCCGGGACACCGGAAAGTACAATCAGCCCCAGCATTTT
CASSTFRDTGKYNQPQHF
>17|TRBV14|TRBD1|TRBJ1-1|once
TGTGCCAGCAGCCAAGATTGGACAGGGAGTAAAATCACTGAAGCTTTCTTT
CASSQDWTGSKITEAFF
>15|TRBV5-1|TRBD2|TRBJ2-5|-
TGCGCCAGCAGCTCCAGACTAGCGGAGCAAGAGACCCAGTACTTC
CASSSRLAEQETQYF
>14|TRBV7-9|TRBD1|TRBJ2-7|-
TGTGCCAGCAGCTTATTTCAGGACAGGGACGAGCAGTACTTC
CASSLFQDRDEQYF
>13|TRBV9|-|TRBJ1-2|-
TGTGCCAGCTCTCGGGCCGGGAACTACGGCTACACCTTC
CASSRAGNYGYTF